The present entry profiles one TCR beta chain with its context. Its matching antigen is unknown. The CDR3 contains 15 residues. Deletions cut 3 bases from V and 3 bases from J, with 14 bases between. Germline assignment: CDR1 MDHEN and CDR2 SYDVKM. Assay execution took place at the deep level. In the authors' workflow: Without quality scores, immunoSEQ junctional reads could not be filtered like full-length reads. Some clones are missing from TCRdb's copy, which holds only in-frame ones; the method was immunoSEQ multiplex PCR. That table furnishes V, J and clone size, whereas the DNA furnished D and trimming. The sample holds 640,000 or so clones, 55% to 75% seen once. This sample is drawn from a study of shared clonotypes between healthy human individuals. Study results and limitations: Clonotypes shared by all four sorted-subset donors had higher generation probabilities than non-shared clonotypes.

Sample: memory CD4+ T cells sorted from blood. The subset was: CD45RA-negative fraction. The chain employs TRBV28 and TRBJ1-2, with D tentatively TRBD1 (6 bases). This sequence was found in a woman aged 25-40 years in good health. The CDR3 bases are TGTGCCAGCAGTTTGGCAGGGGCCGGTTACTATGGCTACACCTTC. Protein: CASSLAGAGYYGYTF.